These T cell receptor beta chains were read from a single sample in a study. TCRdb reprocessed the RT-PCR reads via MiXCR and lists one record per CDR3 protein. The profile covers about 700,000 distinct CDR3 sequences, with approximately 15% appearing a single time and 3.6% taken by the ten largest. Sample: memory CD4+ T cells from blood. All receptors come from a female donor in good health, serving as a healthy control. The CDR3 runs from the conserved cysteine through the conserved F or W. The D gene is left open where the match is weak. Clone sizes are given selectively: once, few, many, or a class where the clone is expanded.

j_gene,v_gene,abundance,d_gene,CDR3nt,CDR3aa
TRBJ2-3,TRBV20-1,many,.,TGCAGTGCTAGGCTAGAGGGTACAGATACGCAGTATTTT,CSARLEGTDTQYF
TRBJ1-2,TRBV4-1,many,TRBD1,TGCGCCAGCAGCCAAGGGGAACAGGGGTTCGGTGGCTACACCTTC,CASSQGEQGFGGYTF
TRBJ2-3,TRBV24-1,many,TRBD2,TGTGCCACCAGTGATTGGGAAGCGGGAAGCACAGATACGCAGTATTTT,CATSDWEAGSTDTQYF
TRBJ2-6,TRBV6-2/TRBV6-3,.,.,TGTGCCAGCCGTTACGCAGTGAACGCTTCCTCTGGGGCCAACGTCCTGACTTTC,CASRYAVNASSGANVLTF
TRBJ2-5,TRBV20-1,few,TRBD1,TGCAGTGCGTCCCGGGACAGAAATAAAGAGACCCAGTACTTC,CSASRDRNKETQYF
TRBJ2-3,TRBV29-1,.,.,TGCAGCGTTGTGGCCCGGAATATGCAAGATACGCAGTATTTT,CSVVARNMQDTQYF
TRBJ2-3,TRBV20-1,few,.,TGCAGTGCTGGGGACGGTAGCACAGATACGCAGTATTTT,CSAGDGSTDTQYF
TRBJ1-1,TRBV30,.,.,TGTGCCTGGAACGAGAAGGCGGGAACGGGAGCTTTCTTT,CAWNEKAGTGAFF
TRBJ1-1,TRBV5-1,many,.,TGCGCCAGCAGCTCCCAAGGACCCAACACTGAAGCTTTCTTT,CASSSQGPNTEAFF
TRBJ1-2,TRBV6-6,.,.,TGTGCCAGCAGTTACTCGATCGGGTTCGGGTCCGAGTATGGCTACACCTTC,CASSYSIGFGSEYGYTF
TRBJ1-3,TRBV10-3,many,TRBD1,TGTGCCATCAGCGCTACAGGGGGTGGAAACACCATATATTTT,CAISATGGGNTIYF
TRBJ2-7,TRBV7-2,.,TRBD2,TGTGCCAGCAGCTTCTCTGGCGGGGGGTTCTACGAGCAGTACTTC,CASSFSGGGFYEQYF
TRBJ2-7,TRBV18,many,TRBD2,TGTGCCAGCTCACCACCGACGGGGGGTCAGGAGGGTGAGCAGTACTTC,CASSPPTGGQEGEQYF
TRBJ2-7,TRBV18,many,.,TGTGCCAGCTCACCACCGAACCCGACGGAGACCTCCTACGAGCAGTACTTC,CASSPPNPTETSYEQYF
TRBJ2-1,TRBV6-1,few,TRBD2,TGTGCCAGCCGGGCGACTCCTACTAGCGGGCAGCAGTTCTTC,CASRATPTSGQQFF
TRBJ2-1,TRBV27,.,TRBD2,TGTGCCACTAAGACTAGCGCCAAGGGGGAGCAGTTCTTC,CATKTSAKGEQFF
TRBJ1-1,TRBV4-3,many,.,TGCGCCAGCAGCCGCGACAAGAACCTTAACACTGAAGCTTTCTTT,CASSRDKNLNTEAFF
TRBJ2-7,TRBV20-1,few,.,TGCAGTGCTGGGCGGTCGGGGGCTTACGAGCAGTACTTC,CSAGRSGAYEQYF
TRBJ2-1,TRBV12-3/TRBV12-4,many,.,TGTGCCAGCACCCTTAAATTTTGGGGCAGCCAGTCCTACAATGAGCAGTTCTTC,CASTLKFWGSQSYNEQFF
TRBJ1-1,TRBV6-5,few,.,TGTGCCAGCAGTTACTCGGCCCAGCTGAATACTGAAGCTTTCTTT,CASSYSAQLNTEAFF
TRBJ2-2,TRBV4-3,many,.,TGCGCCAGCAGCCAAGCCCAGTTGAACACCGGGGAGCTGTTTTTT,CASSQAQLNTGELFF
TRBJ2-3,TRBV20-1,.,.,TGCAGTGCTAGGGTGCCTTTAAGCACAGATACGCAGTATTTT,CSARVPLSTDTQYF
TRBJ1-1,TRBV28,.,.,TGTGCCAGCATCGGACCTGGACGGTTGAACACTGAAGCTTTCTTT,CASIGPGRLNTEAFF
TRBJ1-1,TRBV25-1,.,.,TGTGCCAGCAGTGATCCCCCGGACGGTGAAGCTTTCTTT,CASSDPPDGEAFF
TRBJ2-5,TRBV27,.,.,TGTGCCAGCAGTGGTGCGGGGGCGCATGAAGAGACCCAGTACTTC,CASSGAGAHEETQYF
TRBJ1-2,TRBV7-8,few,.,TGTGCCAGCAGCTCCGGACTCAGTCTAGGCTACACCTTC,CASSSGLSLGYTF
TRBJ2-3,TRBV5-6,few,.,TGTGCCAGCAGCTTTCGACAGGGACTCACAGATACGCAGTATTTT,CASSFRQGLTDTQYF